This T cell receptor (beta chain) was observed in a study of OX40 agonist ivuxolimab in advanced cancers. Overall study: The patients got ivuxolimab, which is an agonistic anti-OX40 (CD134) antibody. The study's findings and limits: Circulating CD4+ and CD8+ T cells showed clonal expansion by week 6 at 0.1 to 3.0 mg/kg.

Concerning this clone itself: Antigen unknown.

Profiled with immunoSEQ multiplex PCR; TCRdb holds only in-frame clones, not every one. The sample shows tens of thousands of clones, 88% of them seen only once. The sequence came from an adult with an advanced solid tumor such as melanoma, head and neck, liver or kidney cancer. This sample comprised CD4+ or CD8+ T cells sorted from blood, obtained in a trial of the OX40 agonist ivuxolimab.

The CDR3 region has the DNA TGTGCCAGCATCAGGGTTAGGAATTCACCCCTCCACTTT. Translating gives CASIRVRNSPLHF. V is TRBV2 and J is TRBJ1-6; D might be TRBD1 (5 bases). This CDR3 is built from 13 residues. Germline V gene data show CDR1 as SNHLY and CDR2 as FYNNEI. The V end was cut by 7 bases, the J end by 7 bases, with 11 bases between. Full variable domain (outside the CDR3, taken from reference TRBV2 and TRBJ1-6): EPEVTQTPSHQVTQMGQEVILRCVPISNHLYFYWYRQILGQKVEFLVSFYNNEISEKSEIFDDQFSVERPDGSNFTLKIRSTKLEDSAMYFCASIRVRNSPLHFGNGTRLTVT.